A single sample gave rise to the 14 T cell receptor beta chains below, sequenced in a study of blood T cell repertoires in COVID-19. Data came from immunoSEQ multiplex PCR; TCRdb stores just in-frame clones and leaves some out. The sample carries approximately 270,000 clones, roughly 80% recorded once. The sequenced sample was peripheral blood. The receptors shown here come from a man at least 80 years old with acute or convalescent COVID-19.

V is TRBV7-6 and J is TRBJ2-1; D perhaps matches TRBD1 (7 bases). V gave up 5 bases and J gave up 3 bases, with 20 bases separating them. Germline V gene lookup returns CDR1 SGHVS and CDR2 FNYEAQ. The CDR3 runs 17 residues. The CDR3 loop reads CASSKRAGGTSYNEQFF. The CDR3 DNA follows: TGTGCCAGCAGCAAGCGGGCAGGGGGTACTAGCTACAATGAGCAGTTCTTC.

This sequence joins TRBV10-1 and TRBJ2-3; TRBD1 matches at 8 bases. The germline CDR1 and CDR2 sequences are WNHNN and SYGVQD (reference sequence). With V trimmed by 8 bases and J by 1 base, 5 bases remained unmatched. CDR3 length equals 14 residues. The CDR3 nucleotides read TGCGCCAGCCAACCGGGACAGGGCACAGATACGCAGTATTTT. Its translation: CASQPGQGTDTQYF.

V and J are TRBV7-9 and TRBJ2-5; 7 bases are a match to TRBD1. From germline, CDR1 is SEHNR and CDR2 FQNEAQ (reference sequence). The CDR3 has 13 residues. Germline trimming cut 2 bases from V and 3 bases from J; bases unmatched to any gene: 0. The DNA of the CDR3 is TGTGCCAGCAGCTTACAGGGGGAAGAGACCCAGTACTTC. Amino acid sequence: CASSLQGEETQYF.

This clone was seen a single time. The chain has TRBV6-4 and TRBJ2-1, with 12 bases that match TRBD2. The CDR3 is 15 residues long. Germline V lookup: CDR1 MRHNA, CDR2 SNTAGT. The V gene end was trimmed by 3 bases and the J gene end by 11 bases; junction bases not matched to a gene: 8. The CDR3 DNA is TGTGCCAGCAGTGAGTTCCCCCTAGCGGGGGGGAAGCAGTTCTTC. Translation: CASSEFPLAGGKQFF.

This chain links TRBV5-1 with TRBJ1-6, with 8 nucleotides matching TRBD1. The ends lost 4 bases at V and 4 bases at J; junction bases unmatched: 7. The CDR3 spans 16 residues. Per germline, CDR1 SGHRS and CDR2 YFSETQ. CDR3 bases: TGCGCCAGCAGCCCGAGGACAGGGTCTTATAATTCACCCCTCCACTTT. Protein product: CASSPRTGSYNSPLHF.

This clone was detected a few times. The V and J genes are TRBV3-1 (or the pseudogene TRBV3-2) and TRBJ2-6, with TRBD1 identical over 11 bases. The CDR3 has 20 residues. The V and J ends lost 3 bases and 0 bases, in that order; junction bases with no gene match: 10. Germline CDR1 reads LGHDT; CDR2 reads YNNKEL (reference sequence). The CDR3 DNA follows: TGTGCCAGCAGCCATCTTACAACCGGGACAGGGGGCTCTGGGGCCAACGTCCTGACTTTC. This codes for CASSHLTTGTGGSGANVLTF.

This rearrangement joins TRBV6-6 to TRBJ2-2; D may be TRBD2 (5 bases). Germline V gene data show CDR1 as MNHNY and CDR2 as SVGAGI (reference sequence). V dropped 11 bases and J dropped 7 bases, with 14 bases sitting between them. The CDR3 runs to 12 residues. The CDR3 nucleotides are TGTGCCGGCGGGTGGTCTGGCGGGGAGCTGTTTTTT. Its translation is CAGGWSGGELFF.

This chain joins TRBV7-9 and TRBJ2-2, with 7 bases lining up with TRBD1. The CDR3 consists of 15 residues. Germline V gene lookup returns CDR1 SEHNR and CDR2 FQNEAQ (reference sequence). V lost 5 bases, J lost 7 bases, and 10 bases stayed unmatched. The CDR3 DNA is TGTGCCAGCAGCCGTGACAGGGAGACGCTCGGGGAGCTGTTTTTT. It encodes CASSRDRETLGELFF.

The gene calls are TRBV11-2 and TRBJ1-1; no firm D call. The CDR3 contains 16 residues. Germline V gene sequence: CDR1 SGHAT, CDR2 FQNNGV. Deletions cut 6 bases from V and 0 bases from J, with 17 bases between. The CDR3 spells CASSLVRGPLNTEAFF. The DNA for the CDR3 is TGTGCCAGCAGTTTGGTACGTGGGCCCCTGAACACTGAAGCTTTCTTT.

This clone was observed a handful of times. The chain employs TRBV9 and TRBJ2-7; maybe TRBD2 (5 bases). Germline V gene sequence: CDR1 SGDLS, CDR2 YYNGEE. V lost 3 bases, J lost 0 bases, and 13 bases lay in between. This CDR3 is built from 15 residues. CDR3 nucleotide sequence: TGTGCCAGCAGCGCCGGACGGGGTAGCTCCTACGAGCAGTACTTC. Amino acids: CASSAGRGSSYEQYF.

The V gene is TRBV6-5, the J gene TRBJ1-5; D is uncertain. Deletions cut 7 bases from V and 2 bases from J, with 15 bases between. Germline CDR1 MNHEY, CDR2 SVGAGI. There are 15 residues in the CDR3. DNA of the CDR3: TGTGCCAGCACTCCCCGGGGTACCCGCAATCAGCCCCAGCATTTT. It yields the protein CASTPRGTRNQPQHF.

In DNA form, the CDR3 reads TGTGCCAGCTCGAGGGGGCCAAACACAGATACGCAGTATTTT. Amino acids: CASSRGPNTDTQYF. This chain links TRBV11-3 with TRBJ2-3; TRBD1 agrees at 7 bases. The germline gives CDR1 SGHNT, CDR2 YENEEA. The J segment lost 2 bases and the V segment lost 8 bases, leaving 7 bases of the junction unmatched. The CDR3 spans 14 residues.

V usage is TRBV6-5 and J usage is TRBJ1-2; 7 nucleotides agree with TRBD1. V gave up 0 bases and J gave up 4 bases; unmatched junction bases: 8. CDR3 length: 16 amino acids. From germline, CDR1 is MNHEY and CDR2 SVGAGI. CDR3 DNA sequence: TGTGCCAGCAGTTACTCGGGGCAGGGGGAAAGCTATGGCTACACCTTC. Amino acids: CASSYSGQGESYGYTF.

DNA for the CDR3: TGTGCCAGCGGAAGGGGGTGGGAGCAGTTCTTC. Encoded protein: CASGRGWEQFF. The chain joins TRBV2 to TRBJ2-1; D perhaps matches TRBD1 (6 bases). The CDR3 runs to 11 residues. The V end lost 8 bases, the J end lost 10 bases, and 12 bases lay between the germline ends. Germline CDR1 SNHLY, CDR2 FYNNEI. Together with reference TRBV2 and TRBJ2-1, the CDR3 gives the full variable domain: EPEVTQTPSHQVTQMGQEVILRCVPISNHLYFYWYRQILGQKVEFLVSFYNNEISEKSEIFDDQFSVERPDGSNFTLKIRSTKLEDSAMYFCASGRGWEQFFGPGTRLTVL.